One sample yielded the 19 T cell receptor beta chains listed below, sequenced in a study of CD8+ T cells in alopecia areata. Following RNA extraction, reverse transcription yielded cDNA that acted as the sequencing template. Measured with immunoSEQ multiplex PCR; TCRdb has only the in-frame clones, and not every one. The sample comprises 10,000 to 15,000 clones, 68% of which are singletons, and 7% to 7.5% rests with the top ten. Described treatment: oral pan-JAK inhibitor, 5-10 mg twice daily. Lesional scalp punch biopsies and peripheral blood were collected from alopecia areata patients. Sequencing used skin, obtained at week 4, from a patient treated with tofacitinib. The source is a human donor with alopecia areata.

This sequence joins TRBV7-2 and TRBJ2-5; no clear D. Germline V gene lookup returns CDR1 SGHTA and CDR2 FQGNSA. Deletions cut 3 bases from V and 4 bases from J, with 6 bases between. This CDR3 is built from 12 residues. The CDR3 sequence: CASSFERETQYF. CDR3 coding DNA: TGTGCCAGCAGCTTTGAACGAGAGACCCAGTACTTC.

CDR3 loop: CASTRATGGNTIYF. The CDR3 DNA reads as TGTGCCAGCACAAGGGCAACTGGCGGAAACACCATATATTTT. This rearrangement joins TRBV7-9 to TRBJ1-3, with D unclear. This CDR3 contains 14 residues. In germline, CDR1 is SEHNR, CDR2 FQNEAQ (reference sequence). Deletions cut 7 bases from V and 4 bases from J, with 14 bases between. Full variable domain (outside the CDR3, taken from reference TRBV7-9 and TRBJ1-3): DTGVSQNPRHKITKRGQNVTFRCDPISEHNRLYWYRQTLGQGPEFLTYFQNEAQLEKSRLLSDRFSAERPKGSFSTLEIQRTEQGDSAMYLCASTRATGGNTIYFGEGSWLTVV.

The V call is TRBV2, the J call TRBJ2-3; D unresolved. The CDR3 consists of 13 residues. Trimming stripped 2 bases from V and 2 bases from J, with 5 bases between. Germline values: CDR1 SNHLY, CDR2 FYNNEI. CDR3 residues: CASSERHTDTQYF. The CDR3 DNA follows: TGTGCCAGCAGTGAAAGACACACAGATACGCAGTATTTT.

This chain uses TRBV10-3 with TRBJ1-2, with D hard to call. Per the germline V gene, CDR1 is ENHRY and CDR2 is SYGVKD. Trimming shortened V by 0 bases and J by 4 bases, and 15 bases separated the two germline ends. This CDR3 region has 16 residues. CDR3: CAISESWSGGFYGYTF. The CDR3 coding sequence is TGTGCCATCAGTGAGTCTTGGTCCGGCGGATTCTATGGCTACACCTTC.

The chain uses TRBV5-1 and TRBJ2-7; 9 nucleotides agree with TRBD2. The CDR3 runs to 15 residues. Germline V lookup: CDR1 SGHRS, CDR2 YFSETQ. V lost 3 bases and J lost 3; bases outside the gene matches: 7. The CDR3 coding sequence is TGCGCCAGCAGCTCTGCGCGGGGGGGCCTCTACGAGCAGTACTTC. This codes for CASSSARGGLYEQYF.

The rearrangement links TRBV7-2 to TRBJ2-7; 8 bases line up with TRBD2. CDR1 is SGHTA, CDR2 FQGNSA, per germline. V shed 5 bases and J 2 bases; nucleotides not matched to a gene: 8. The CDR3 consists of 15 residues. This chain's CDR3 is CASSRTGSGTYEQYF. The CDR3, as DNA: TGTGCCAGCAGCCGGACGGGTAGCGGGACCTACGAGCAGTACTTC.

The genes are TRBV7-9 and TRBJ1-1, with D unresolved. Germline V lookup: CDR1 SEHNR, CDR2 FQNEAQ (reference sequence). Trimming pared 6 bases from V and 0 bases from J, leaving 8 bases between. CDR3 size: 13 residues. The CDR3 coding sequence is TGTGCCAGCAGTTACGACTTGAACACTGAAGCTTTCTTT. Its translation: CASSYDLNTEAFF.

This clone has a handful of counts. The chain couples TRBV18 to TRBJ1-1, with no clear D. V gave up 2 bases and J gave up 4 bases, with 8 bases separating them. The CDR3 extends over 13 amino acids. The germline V gene has CDR1 KGHSH and CDR2 LQKENI. The chain's CDR3 is CASSPSDGTEAFF. DNA for the CDR3: TGTGCCAGCTCACCATCCGACGGCACTGAAGCTTTCTTT.

This clone has more than one count but fewer than ten. The chain is built from TRBV10-1 and TRBJ1-3; no clear D. The CDR3 length is 11 residues. V lost 8 bases, J lost 3 bases, and 5 bases lay in between. CDR1 is WNHNN and CDR2 is SYGVQD in the germline V gene (reference sequence). CDR3: CASGVGNTIYF. The CDR3 nucleotides are TGCGCCAGCGGAGTTGGAAACACCATATATTTT.

This clone was detected only a few times. The J gene is TRBJ2-7, the V gene TRBV7-2; possible D gene TRBD1, 8 bases. V dropped 0 bases and J dropped 5 bases, with 23 bases sitting between them. This CDR3 has 18 amino acids. CDR1 and CDR2 (germline): SGHTA, FQGNSA. In nucleotides, the CDR3 is TGTGCCAGCAGCTTAGCCGGGTACGGGACAGGTGCGGGGGACGAGCAGTACTTC. It yields the protein CASSLAGYGTGAGDEQYF.

The chain has TRBV4-3 and TRBJ2-2, with 11 bases matching TRBD2. The CDR3 contains 17 residues. The V gene's germline CDR1 is LGHNA and CDR2 YSLEER. Trimming removed 1 base from V and 4 bases from J; junction bases left unmatched: 5. The CDR3 DNA reads TGCGCCAGCAGCCAAGTGGCTAGCGGGGGGTCCACCGGGGAGCTGTTTTTT. Its protein is CASSQVASGGSTGELFF.

The sample holds one count of this clone. The V and J genes are TRBV10-3 and TRBJ1-1; possibly TRBD1 for D (6 bases). The length of the CDR3 is 14 residues. V lost 9 bases, J lost 3 bases, and 17 bases lay in between. Per the germline V gene, CDR1 is ENHRY and CDR2 is SYGVKD. As DNA, the CDR3 is TGTGCCATAGCGTACAGGGAGGGAGACACTGAAGCTTTCTTT. Encoded protein: CAIAYREGDTEAFF.

V and J are TRBV5-1 and TRBJ2-3; D unclear. V was clipped by 7 bases and J by 4 bases, with 10 bases between them. Germline V CDR1 and CDR2: SGHRS, YFSETQ. The length of the CDR3 is 12 residues. As DNA, the CDR3 is TGCGCCAGCGGAGAGCAGGCAGATACGCAGTATTTT. Translating it yields CASGEQADTQYF.

This clone appeared a few times. The chain employs TRBV18 and TRBJ2-5; D is uncertain. The length of the CDR3 is 15 residues. Germline assignment: CDR1 KGHSH and CDR2 LQKENI. Between the trimmed V and J ends, which lost 7 bases and 3 bases, there was a span of 18 bases. The chain's CDR3 is CASCGQTAQEETQYF. CDR3 nucleotides: TGTGCCAGCTGTGGTCAGACCGCCCAGGAAGAGACCCAGTACTTC.

The V gene is TRBV5-1, the J gene TRBJ2-5; the match to TRBD2 covers 8 bases. The germline V gene has CDR1 SGHRS and CDR2 YFSETQ. The CDR3 loop spans 15 amino acids. V dropped 4 bases and J dropped 1; count of bases not matched to a gene: 6. The CDR3 DNA is TGCGCCAGCAGCGTCCCACTAGCGGCCCAAGAGACCCAGTACTTC. Translated: CASSVPLAAQETQYF. The entire variable domain, with the rest obtained from reference TRBV5-1 and TRBJ2-5, is as follows: KAGVTQTPRYLIKTRGQQVTLSCSPISGHRSVSWYQQTPGQGLQFLFEYFSETQRNKGNFPGRFSGRQFSNSRSEMNVSTLELGDSALYLCASSVPLAAQETQYFGPGTRLLVL.

This clone turned up a few times. This chain uses TRBV19 with TRBJ1-1, with no clear D. The CDR3 extends over 16 amino acids. From germline, CDR1 is LNHDA and CDR2 SQIVND (reference sequence). The ends were cut back, 6 bases at V and 0 bases at J, with 17 bases in the middle. This CDR3 is CASRTLAVDMNTEAFF. For the CDR3, the DNA is TGTGCCAGTAGGACGTTGGCAGTCGACATGAACACTGAAGCTTTCTTT.

This clone was seen a few times. The CDR3 sequence: CASSQEGQPQHF. Written as DNA, the CDR3 is TGTGCCAGCAGCCAAGAGGGTCAGCCCCAGCATTTT. The J gene is TRBJ1-5, the V gene TRBV4-2; D is unresolved. This CDR3 has 12 amino acids. Germline V gives CDR1 LGHNA, CDR2 YNFKEQ. Trimming removed 0 bases from V and 6 bases from J, with 3 bases in between.

This chain connects TRBV5-4 to TRBJ1-1; D is ambiguous. Between the trimmed V and J ends, which lost 0 bases and 1 base, there was a span of 10 bases. CDR1 is SGHNT and CDR2 is YYREEE in the germline V gene (reference sequence). CDR3 length: 15 amino acids. The CDR3 nucleotides read TGTGCCAGCAGCTTGGACGGACTGCCGAACACTGAAGCTTTCTTT. This encodes CASSLDGLPNTEAFF.

The sample holds a few counts of this clone. The chain links TRBV7-8 to TRBJ1-1; maybe TRBD1 (5 bases). Germline V lookup: CDR1 SGHVS, CDR2 FQNEAQ. Trimming stripped 3 bases from V and 1 base from J, with 15 bases between. This CDR3 comprises 16 residues. CDR3 amino acids: CASSLSGRTSNTEAFF. The CDR3, as DNA: TGTGCCAGCAGCTTGTCGGGACGGACTTCGAACACTGAAGCTTTCTTT.